Following are 27 T cell receptor beta chains from one sample sequenced in a study of blood T cell repertoires in COVID-19. This table comes from immunoSEQ multiplex PCR, and its TCRdb copy is limited to in-frame clones, with some not included. The data show a few hundred thousand clones, with more than 70% seen just once and approximately 1.5% held by the top ten. The sequenced sample consisted of peripheral blood. Every receptor here comes from a woman aged 50 to 60 with acute or convalescent COVID-19.

The chain links TRBV27 to TRBJ2-7, with D tentatively TRBD1 (5 bases). V shed 10 bases and J shed 0 bases, with 16 bases lying between them. The CDR3 contains 14 residues. CDR1 MNHEY and CDR2 SMNVEV come from the germline V gene (reference sequence). The CDR3 DNA reads TGTGCCAACGATCAGGGTAAAAGCTCCTACGAGCAGTACTTC. Translating it yields CANDQGKSSYEQYF.

This clone was detected only a few times. The V call is TRBV11-3, the J call TRBJ2-7; TRBD1 might be the D (6 bases). Trimming took 4 bases from V and 6 from J, leaving 10 bases between them. CDR1 and CDR2 from the germline V gene are SGHNT and YENEEA. The CDR3 has 12 residues. CDR3 DNA: TGTGCCAGCAGCTCACAGGGATCCGAGCAGTACTTC. It encodes CASSSQGSEQYF.

This chain uses TRBV2 with TRBJ1-1; tentative D call: TRBD1 (5 bases). Germline V gene sequence: CDR1 SNHLY, CDR2 FYNNEI. V was shortened by 8 bases and J by 2 bases, with 12 bases between the two germline ends. CDR3 length equals 13 residues. The CDR3 nucleotides read TGTGCCAGCCACCAGGGTCCTAACACTGAAGCTTTCTTT. It codes for CASHQGPNTEAFF.

The J gene is TRBJ1-1, the V gene TRBV10-3; D unresolved. The CDR3 has 15 residues. V was trimmed by 4 bases and J by 4 bases, leaving 16 bases between them. The germline gives CDR1 ENHRY, CDR2 SYGVKD. This chain's CDR3 is CAISARDGGLTEAFF. The CDR3 DNA reads as TGTGCCATCAGTGCTCGGGATGGAGGGCTCACTGAAGCTTTCTTT.

The V gene is TRBV5-1, the J gene TRBJ1-5; D remains ambiguous. Trimming stripped 0 bases from V and 7 bases from J, with 11 bases between. The germline CDR1 and CDR2 sequences are SGHRS and YFSETQ. The CDR3 has 14 residues. The DNA for the CDR3 is TGCGCCAGCAGCTTGGAGGGTACGGGGCAGCCCCAGCATTTT. Translating gives CASSLEGTGQPQHF. Variable domain in full (rest from reference TRBV5-1 and TRBJ1-5): KAGVTQTPRYLIKTRGQQVTLSCSPISGHRSVSWYQQTPGQGLQFLFEYFSETQRNKGNFPGRFSGRQFSNSRSEMNVSTLELGDSALYLCASSLEGTGQPQHFGDGTRLSIL.

The rearrangement joins TRBV15 to TRBJ2-2, with 7 bases lining up with TRBD1. The CDR3 totals 15 residues. Germline values: CDR1 LNHNV, CDR2 YYDKDF (reference sequence). After removal of 4 bases from V and 6 bases from J, the junction contained 8 bases not matched to a gene. CDR3 residues: CATSKARQGAGELFF. The DNA for the CDR3 is TGTGCCACCAGCAAAGCCCGACAGGGTGCCGGGGAGCTGTTTTTT. Combining the CDR3 with reference TRBV15 and TRBJ2-2 gives the whole variable domain DAMVIQNPRYQVTQFGKPVTLSCSQTLNHNVMYWYQQKSSQAPKLLFHYYDKDFNNEADTPDNFQSRRPNTSFCFLDIRSPGLGDTAMYLCATSKARQGAGELFFGEGSRLTVL.

CDR3 protein: CASSYGFNYGYTF. The CDR3 DNA follows: TGTGCCAGCAGCTACGGGTTTAACTATGGCTACACCTTC. This chain connects TRBV12-3 or TRBV12-4 to TRBJ1-2; D gene ambiguous. Trimming removed 6 bases at V and 1 base at J, with 9 bases between. This CDR3 is built from 13 residues.

The gene calls are TRBV7-9 and TRBJ2-5, with 10 nucleotides matching TRBD1. Germline trimming cut 5 bases from V and 5 bases from J; bases unmatched to any gene: 8. CDR3 length equals 15 residues. Germline CDR1 SEHNR, CDR2 FQNEAQ (reference sequence). The CDR3 nucleotides are TGTGCCAGCAGCCCTAGACAGGGGGCAGGGGAGACCCAGTACTTC. It translates to CASSPRQGAGETQYF.

The sample holds a few counts of this clone. The V call is TRBV7-2, the J call TRBJ1-5; 9 bases agree with TRBD1. The CDR3 covers 15 residues. Germline values: CDR1 SGHTA, CDR2 FQGNSA. Unmatched junction bases numbered 8, after V lost 5 bases and J lost 6 bases. The CDR3 coding sequence is TGTGCCAGCAGCGTCGGACAGGGGTTAGGTCAGCCCCAGCATTTT. Translating gives CASSVGQGLGQPQHF.

The chain joins TRBV7-2 to TRBJ2-7; D gene ambiguous. This CDR3 is built from 14 residues. The V and J ends lost 3 bases and 0 bases respectively, with 9 bases between them. CDR1 is SGHTA and CDR2 is FQGNSA in the germline V gene. The CDR3, as DNA: TGTGCCAGCAGCTTGGGCCTATCCTCCTACGAGCAGTACTTC. Amino acid sequence: CASSLGLSSYEQYF. Drawing the rest from reference TRBV7-2 and TRBJ2-7, the complete variable domain is GAGVSQSPSNKVTEKGKDVELRCDPISGHTALYWYRQSLGQGLEFLIYFQGNSAPDKSGLPSDRFSAERTGGSVSTLTIQRTQQEDSAVYLCASSLGLSSYEQYFGPGTRLTVT.

The rearrangement joins TRBV9 to TRBJ2-1; 12 bases fit TRBD2. The CDR3 covers 15 residues. The germline gives CDR1 SGDLS, CDR2 YYNGEE. The junction had 3 bases not matched to a gene; V was cut back by 4 bases and J by 4 bases. The CDR3 loop reads CASSLGTSGYNEQFF. Written as DNA, the CDR3 is TGTGCCAGCAGCCTCGGGACTAGCGGGTACAATGAGCAGTTCTTC.

The CDR3 bases are TGTGCCAGCAGCTCAGCCGGGACAGGGGGCTGGGACAAAAACATTCAGTACTTC. Residues: CASSSAGTGGWDKNIQYF. This rearrangement joins TRBV11-3 to TRBJ2-4, with 12 bases aligning to TRBD1. Unmatched junction bases numbered 10, after V lost 4 bases and J lost 3 bases. Germline-derived CDR1 and CDR2 are SGHNT and YENEEA. The CDR3 is made up of 18 amino acids.

This chain joins TRBV6-6 and TRBJ2-7; 15 nucleotides agree with TRBD2. Per germline, CDR1 MNHNY and CDR2 SVGAGI (reference sequence). V shed 4 bases, J shed 5 bases, and the junction held 3 bases outside the gene matches. CDR3 length: 15 amino acids. CDR3 amino acids: CASSSGLAGGHEQYF. In DNA, the CDR3 is TGTGCCAGCAGTTCCGGACTAGCGGGAGGGCACGAGCAGTACTTC.

This clone was observed a handful of times. The junction departs from germline at one end; a sequencing error may be responsible. The chain combines TRBV7-7 with TRBJ2-7; 11 nucleotides line up with TRBD1. The CDR3 runs 15 residues. Germline lookup yields CDR1 SSHAT and CDR2 FNYEAQ (reference sequence). Here the CDR3 DNA reads TGTGCTAGCAGCTTTGGGACAGGGGGAGATTACGAGCAGTACTTC. Protein sequence: CASSFGTGGDYEQYF.

The chain combines TRBV5-1 with TRBJ1-3; no firm D call. CDR1 is SGHRS and CDR2 is YFSETQ in the germline V gene. This CDR3 is built from 18 residues. The germline V and J ends were trimmed by 0 bases and 3 bases, with 19 bases remaining between them. DNA for the CDR3: TGCGCCAGCAGCTTGGACGGGATCCCTCCTCTTAGTGGAAACACCATATATTTT. As protein: CASSLDGIPPLSGNTIYF.

The chain joins TRBV5-1 to TRBJ1-1; 8 bases align to TRBD1. This CDR3 is 16 amino acids long. J gave up 1 base and V 8 bases, and 13 bases lay outside the gene matches. Per germline, CDR1 SGHRS and CDR2 YFSETQ. CDR3 sequence: CASNQGAATGNTEAFF. The DNA for the CDR3 is TGCGCCAGTAACCAGGGGGCAGCTACGGGGAACACTGAAGCTTTCTTT.

The rearrangement joins TRBV3-1 (or the pseudogene TRBV3-2) to TRBJ2-3; a possible D gene is TRBD2 (6 bases). Between the trimmed V and J ends, which lost 3 bases and 6 bases, there was a span of 7 bases. In germline, CDR1 is LGHDT, CDR2 YNNKEL (reference sequence). The CDR3 totals 12 residues. The CDR3 nucleotides are TGTGCCAGCAGCCAGAGCGGGGATACGCAGTATTTT. This translates into CASSQSGDTQYF.

This chain links TRBV28 with TRBJ2-3, with TRBD1 as a possible D gene (6 bases). Germline V gene data show CDR1 as MDHEN and CDR2 as SYDVKM. CDR3 length equals 13 residues. Trimming stripped 7 bases from V and 4 bases from J, with 12 bases between. The CDR3 DNA sequence: TGTGCCAGCACCGGCCAGGGGTCAGATACGCAGTATTTT. It codes for CASTGQGSDTQYF.

This clone was observed once. The CDR3 nucleotides are TGCGCCAGCAGCTTTGGTAGGGGGATTGCGTCACCCCTCCACTTT. Its translation: CASSFGRGIASPLHF. V usage is TRBV5-1 and J usage is TRBJ1-6, with D perhaps matching TRBD1 (6 bases). CDR3 length: 15 residues. V lost 2 bases to trimming and J lost 10 bases, with 16 bases between them. CDR1 and CDR2 (germline): SGHRS, YFSETQ.

This chain connects TRBV5-4 to TRBJ2-3; TRBD1 aligns across 7 bases. The CDR3 has 17 residues. The germline V gene has CDR1 SGHNT and CDR2 YYREEE (reference sequence). After removal of 4 bases from V and 2 bases from J, the junction contained 13 bases not matched to a gene. In nucleotides, the CDR3 is TGTGCCAGCAGCATCCCAGGGCAGGGGGAAAACACAGATACGCAGTATTTT. Its protein is CASSIPGQGENTDTQYF.

The chain has TRBV7-6 and TRBJ2-7, with D possibly TRBD2 on 6 matching bases. This CDR3 spans 17 amino acids. Trimming pared 1 base from V and 3 bases from J, leaving 19 bases between. Germline values: CDR1 SGHVS, CDR2 FNYEAQ. The CDR3 is CASSLGPGGTNFYEQYF. The CDR3 region has the DNA TGTGCCAGCAGCTTAGGGCCCGGGGGAACGAACTTCTACGAGCAGTACTTC.

The DNA of the CDR3 is TGTGCCAGCAGTTCACCCAATTCGGGCTACAATGAGCAGTTCTTC. It yields the protein CASSSPNSGYNEQFF. The chain uses TRBV28 and TRBJ2-1; D gene uncertain. V was pared by 4 bases and J by 3 bases, with 13 bases between. This CDR3 has 15 amino acids. Per germline, CDR1 MDHEN and CDR2 SYDVKM.

The genes are TRBV28 and TRBJ2-5; 11 bases align to TRBD2. CDR1 MDHEN and CDR2 SYDVKM come from the germline V gene. V gave up 2 bases and J gave up 1 base; unmatched junction bases: 6. This CDR3 is 17 amino acids long. CDR3 DNA sequence: TGTGCCAGCAGTTTAACTAGCGGGAGAGGCGGCCAAGAGACCCAGTACTTC. Translating gives CASSLTSGRGGQETQYF.

This clone is a singleton in its sample. This rearrangement joins TRBV28 to TRBJ1-3, with 9 bases that match TRBD1. Germline V gene sequence: CDR1 MDHEN, CDR2 SYDVKM. This CDR3 has 15 amino acids. Trimming removed 7 bases from V and 3 bases from J; junction bases left unmatched: 7. The CDR3 loop reads CASTITGGFGNTIYF. The CDR3 bases are TGTGCCAGCACGATCACAGGGGGCTTTGGAAACACCATATATTTT.

This clone was detected once. The chain uses TRBV6-5 and TRBJ1-2; the D is unclear. Trimming shortened V by 1 base and J by 3 bases, and 9 bases separated the two germline ends. Germline CDR1 MNHEY, CDR2 SVGAGI. The length of the CDR3 is 14 residues. CDR3 loop: CASSYWAGDYGYTF. In DNA form, the CDR3 reads TGTGCCAGCAGTTACTGGGCAGGTGACTATGGCTACACCTTC.

The chain joins TRBV5-1 to TRBJ2-1, with 8 bases that match TRBD1. The germline gives CDR1 SGHRS, CDR2 YFSETQ. The CDR3 is made up of 14 amino acids. V lost 7 bases and J lost 8; bases outside the gene matches: 11. Here the CDR3 reads CASGMGQVGDEQFF. DNA for the CDR3: TGCGCCAGCGGTATGGGACAGGTAGGCGATGAGCAGTTCTTC.

V is TRBV21-1 and J is TRBJ1-6. TRBV21-1 is listed as a pseudogene. The CDR3 spans 18 residues. The CDR3 coding sequence is TGTGCCACATACCCAGAGGGGGGGTTCGACTCCTATAATTCACCCCTCCACTTT. This codes for CATYPEGGFDSYNSPLHF.